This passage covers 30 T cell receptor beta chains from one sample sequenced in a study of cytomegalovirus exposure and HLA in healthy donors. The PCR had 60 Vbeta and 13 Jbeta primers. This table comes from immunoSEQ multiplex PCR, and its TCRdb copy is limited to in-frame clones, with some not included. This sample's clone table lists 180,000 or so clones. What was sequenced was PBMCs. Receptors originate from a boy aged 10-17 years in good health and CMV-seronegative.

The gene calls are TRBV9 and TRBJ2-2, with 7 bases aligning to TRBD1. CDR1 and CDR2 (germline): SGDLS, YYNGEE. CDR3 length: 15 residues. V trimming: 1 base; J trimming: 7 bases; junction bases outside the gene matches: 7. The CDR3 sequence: CASSVFEGAGGELFF. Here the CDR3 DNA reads TGTGCCAGCAGCGTATTTGAGGGGGCTGGCGGGGAGCTGTTTTTT.

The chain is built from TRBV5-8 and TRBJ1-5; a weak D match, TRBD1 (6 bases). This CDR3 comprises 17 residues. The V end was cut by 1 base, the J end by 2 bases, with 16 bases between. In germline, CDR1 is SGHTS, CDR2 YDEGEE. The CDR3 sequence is CASSLLQGGGGNQPQHF. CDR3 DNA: TGTGCCAGCAGCTTGCTACAGGGTGGGGGTGGCAATCAGCCCCAGCATTTT.

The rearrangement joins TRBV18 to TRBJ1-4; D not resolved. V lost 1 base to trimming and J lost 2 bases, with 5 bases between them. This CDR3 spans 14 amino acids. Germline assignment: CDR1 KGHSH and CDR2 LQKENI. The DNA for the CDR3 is TGTGCCAGCTCACCACGCGGGACTAATGAAAAACTGTTTTTT. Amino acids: CASSPRGTNEKLFF.

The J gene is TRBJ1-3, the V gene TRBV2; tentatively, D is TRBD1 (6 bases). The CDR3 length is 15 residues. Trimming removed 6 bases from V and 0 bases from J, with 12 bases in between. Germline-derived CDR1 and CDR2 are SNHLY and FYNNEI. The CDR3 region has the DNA TGTGCCAGCAGCGCCGGACAGATCTCTGGAAACACCATATATTTT. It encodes CASSAGQISGNTIYF.

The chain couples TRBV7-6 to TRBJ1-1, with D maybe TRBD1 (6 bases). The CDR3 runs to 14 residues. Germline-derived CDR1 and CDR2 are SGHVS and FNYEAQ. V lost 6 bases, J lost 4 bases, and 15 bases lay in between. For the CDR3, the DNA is TGTGCCAGCAGACCTTCAGGGGCCACCACTGAAGCTTTCTTT. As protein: CASRPSGATTEAFF.

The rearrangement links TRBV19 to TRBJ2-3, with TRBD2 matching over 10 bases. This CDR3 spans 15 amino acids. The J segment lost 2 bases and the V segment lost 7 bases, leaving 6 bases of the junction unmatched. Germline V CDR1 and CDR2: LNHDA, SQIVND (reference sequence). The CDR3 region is CASKLAGSYTDTQYF. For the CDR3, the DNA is TGTGCCAGTAAACTAGCGGGGAGTTACACAGATACGCAGTATTTT.

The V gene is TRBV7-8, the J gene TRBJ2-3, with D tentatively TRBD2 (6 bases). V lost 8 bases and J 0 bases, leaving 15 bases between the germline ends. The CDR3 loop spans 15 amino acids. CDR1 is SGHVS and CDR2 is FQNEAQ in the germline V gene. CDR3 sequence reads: CASGATGVSTDTQYF. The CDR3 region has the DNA TGTGCCAGCGGAGCCACGGGGGTTAGCACAGATACGCAGTATTTT.

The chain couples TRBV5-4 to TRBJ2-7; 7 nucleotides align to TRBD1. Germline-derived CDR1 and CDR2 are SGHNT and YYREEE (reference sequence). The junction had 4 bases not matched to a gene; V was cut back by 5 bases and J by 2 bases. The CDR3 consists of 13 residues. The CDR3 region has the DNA TGTGCCAGCAGTATCGACAGGGCCTACGAGCAGTACTTC. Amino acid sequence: CASSIDRAYEQYF.

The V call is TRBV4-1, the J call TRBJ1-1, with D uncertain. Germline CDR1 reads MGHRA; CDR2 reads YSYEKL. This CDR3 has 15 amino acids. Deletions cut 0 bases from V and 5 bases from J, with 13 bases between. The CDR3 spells CASSQDQRGLTEAFF. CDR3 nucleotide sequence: TGCGCCAGCAGCCAAGATCAACGGGGTTTGACTGAAGCTTTCTTT.

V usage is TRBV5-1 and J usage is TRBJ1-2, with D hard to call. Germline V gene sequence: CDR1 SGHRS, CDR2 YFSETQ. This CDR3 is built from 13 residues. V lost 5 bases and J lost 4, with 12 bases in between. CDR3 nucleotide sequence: TGCGCCAGCAGGGAGGACCTTTCCTATGGCTACACCTTC. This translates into CASREDLSYGYTF.

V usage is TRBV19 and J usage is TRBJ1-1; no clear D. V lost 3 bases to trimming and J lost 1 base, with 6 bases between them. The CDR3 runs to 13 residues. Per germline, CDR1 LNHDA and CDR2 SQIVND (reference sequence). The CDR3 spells CASSIGENTEAFF. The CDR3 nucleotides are TGTGCCAGTAGTATCGGGGAGAACACTGAAGCTTTCTTT.

CDR3 residues: CASSHSLPDPYEQYF. CDR3 bases: TGTGCCAGCAGTCACAGTCTTCCAGATCCCTACGAGCAGTACTTC. The V call is TRBV6-6, the J call TRBJ2-7; D gene unclear. The CDR3 sequence is 15 residues long. Trimming took off 5 bases at V and 2 bases at J, with 16 bases between the two ends. CDR1 is MNHNY and CDR2 is SVGAGI in the germline V gene (reference sequence).

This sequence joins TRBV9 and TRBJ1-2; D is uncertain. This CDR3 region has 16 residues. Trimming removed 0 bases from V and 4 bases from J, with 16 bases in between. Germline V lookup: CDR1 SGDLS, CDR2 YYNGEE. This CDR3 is CASSVDSSVSAYGYTF. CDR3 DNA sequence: TGTGCCAGCAGCGTAGATTCCTCAGTGTCCGCCTATGGCTACACCTTC.

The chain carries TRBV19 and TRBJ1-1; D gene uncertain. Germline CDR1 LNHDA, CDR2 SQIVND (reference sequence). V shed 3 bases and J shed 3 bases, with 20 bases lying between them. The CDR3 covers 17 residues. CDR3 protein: CASSIGQARSWHTEAFF. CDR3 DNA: TGTGCCAGTAGTATTGGGCAGGCGCGAAGTTGGCACACTGAAGCTTTCTTT.

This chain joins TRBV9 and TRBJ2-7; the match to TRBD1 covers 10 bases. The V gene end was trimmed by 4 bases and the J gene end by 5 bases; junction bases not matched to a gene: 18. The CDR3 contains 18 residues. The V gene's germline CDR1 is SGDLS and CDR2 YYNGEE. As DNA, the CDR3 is TGTGCCAGCAGCTCGAGCACCCAAAAGTCAGGGACAGGGGACGAGCAGTACTTC. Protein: CASSSSTQKSGTGDEQYF.

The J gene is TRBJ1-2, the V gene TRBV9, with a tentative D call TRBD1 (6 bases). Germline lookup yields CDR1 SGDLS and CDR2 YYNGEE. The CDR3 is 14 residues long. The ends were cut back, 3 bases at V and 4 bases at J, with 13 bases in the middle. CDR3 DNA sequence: TGTGCCAGCAGCGCTAGCCGGACAGCCTATGGCTACACCTTC. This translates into CASSASRTAYGYTF.

In nucleotides, the CDR3 is TGTGCCAGCTCACCGATAACAGGGGGCGCGGGCACTGAAGCTTTCTTT. Amino acid sequence: CASSPITGGAGTEAFF. The chain carries TRBV18 and TRBJ1-1; 9 bases are a match to TRBD1. Germline V gene sequence: CDR1 KGHSH, CDR2 LQKENI. J was trimmed by 4 bases and V by 3 bases; bases with no gene match: 9. This CDR3 is 16 amino acids long.

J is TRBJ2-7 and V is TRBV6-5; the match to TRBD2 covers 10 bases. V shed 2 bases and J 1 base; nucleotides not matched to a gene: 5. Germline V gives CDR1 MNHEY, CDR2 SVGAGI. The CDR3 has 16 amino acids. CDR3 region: CASSYRGSGGSYEQYF. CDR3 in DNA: TGTGCCAGCAGTTACCGGGGTAGCGGGGGGTCCTACGAGCAGTACTTC.

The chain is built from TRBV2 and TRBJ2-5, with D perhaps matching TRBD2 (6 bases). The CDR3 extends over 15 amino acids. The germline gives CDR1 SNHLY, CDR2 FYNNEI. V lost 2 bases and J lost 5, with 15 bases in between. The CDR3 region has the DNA TGTGCCAGCAGTGAAAGTCGGCTAGGGAGGGAGACCCAGTACTTC. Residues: CASSESRLGRETQYF.

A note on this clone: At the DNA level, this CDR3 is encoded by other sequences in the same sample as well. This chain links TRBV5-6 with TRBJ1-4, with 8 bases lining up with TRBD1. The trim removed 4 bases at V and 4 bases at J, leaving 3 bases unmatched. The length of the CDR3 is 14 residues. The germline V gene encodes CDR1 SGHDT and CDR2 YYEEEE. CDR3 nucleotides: TGTGCCAGCAGCCCCGACAGGGGTAATGAAAAACTGTTTTTT. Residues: CASSPDRGNEKLFF.

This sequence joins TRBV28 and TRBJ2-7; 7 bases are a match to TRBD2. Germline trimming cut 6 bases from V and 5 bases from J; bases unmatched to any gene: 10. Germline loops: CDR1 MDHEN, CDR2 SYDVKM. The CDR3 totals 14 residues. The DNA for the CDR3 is TGTGCCAGCAGCTCGTCAGGACTAGAGGACGAGCAGTACTTC. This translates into CASSSSGLEDEQYF.

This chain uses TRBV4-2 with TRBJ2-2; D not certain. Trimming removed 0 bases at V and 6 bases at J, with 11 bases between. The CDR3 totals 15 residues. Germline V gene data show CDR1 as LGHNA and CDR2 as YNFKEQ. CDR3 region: CASSQDLGGSGELFF. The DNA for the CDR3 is TGTGCCAGCAGCCAAGATCTAGGCGGCTCCGGGGAGCTGTTTTTT.

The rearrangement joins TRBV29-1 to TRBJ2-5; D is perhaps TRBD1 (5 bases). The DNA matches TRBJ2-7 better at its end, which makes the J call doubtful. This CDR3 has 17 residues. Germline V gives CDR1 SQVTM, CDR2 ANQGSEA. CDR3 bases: TGCAGCGTTGAAGAACCGCAGACAGTGAGAGGTTCCTACGAGCAGTACTTC. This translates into CSVEEPQTVRGSYEQYF.

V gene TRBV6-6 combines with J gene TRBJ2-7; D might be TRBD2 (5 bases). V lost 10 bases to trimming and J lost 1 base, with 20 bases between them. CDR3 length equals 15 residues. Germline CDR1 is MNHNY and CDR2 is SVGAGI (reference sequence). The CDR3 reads CATQTGSLGSYEQYF. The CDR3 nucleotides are TGTGCCACCCAGACGGGGAGCTTAGGGTCCTACGAGCAGTACTTC.

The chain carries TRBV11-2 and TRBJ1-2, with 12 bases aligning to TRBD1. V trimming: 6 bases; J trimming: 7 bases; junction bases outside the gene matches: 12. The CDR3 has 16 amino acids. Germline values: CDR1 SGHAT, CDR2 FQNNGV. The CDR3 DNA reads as TGTGCCAGCAGACAACTCCGGGACAGGGGGCCGGGTGGCTACACCTTC. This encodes CASRQLRDRGPGGYTF. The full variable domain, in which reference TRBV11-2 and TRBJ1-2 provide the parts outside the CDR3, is EAGVAQSPRYKIIEKRQSVAFWCNPISGHATLYWYQQILGQGPKLLIQFQNNGVVDDSQLPKDRFSAERLKGVDSTLKIQPAKLEDSAVYLCASRQLRDRGPGGYTFGSGTRLTVV.

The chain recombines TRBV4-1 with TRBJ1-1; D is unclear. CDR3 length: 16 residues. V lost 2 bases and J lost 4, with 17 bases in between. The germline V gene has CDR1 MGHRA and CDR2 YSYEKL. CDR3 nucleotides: TGCGCCAGCAGCCAACAAGGTTCTTTTGGAGCCACTGAAGCTTTCTTT. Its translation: CASSQQGSFGATEAFF.

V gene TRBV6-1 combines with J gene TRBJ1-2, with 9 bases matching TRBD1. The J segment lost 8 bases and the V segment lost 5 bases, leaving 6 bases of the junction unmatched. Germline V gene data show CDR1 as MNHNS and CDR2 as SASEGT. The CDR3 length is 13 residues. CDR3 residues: CASSWDRADGYTF. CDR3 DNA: TGTGCCAGCAGTTGGGACAGGGCAGACGGCTACACCTTC.

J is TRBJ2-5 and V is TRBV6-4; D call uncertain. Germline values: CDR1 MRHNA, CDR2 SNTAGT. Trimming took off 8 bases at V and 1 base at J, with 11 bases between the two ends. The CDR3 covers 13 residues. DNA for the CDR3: TGTGCCAGCTCCAGAGGCCCCCAAGAGACCCAGTACTTC. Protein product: CASSRGPQETQYF.

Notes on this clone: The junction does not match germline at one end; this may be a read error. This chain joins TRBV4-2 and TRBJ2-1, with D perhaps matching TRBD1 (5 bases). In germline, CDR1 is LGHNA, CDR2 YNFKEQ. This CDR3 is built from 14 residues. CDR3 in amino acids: CAGSQALGLNEQFF. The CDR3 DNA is TGTGCCGGCAGCCAAGCCCTGGGGCTAAATGAGCAGTTCTTC.

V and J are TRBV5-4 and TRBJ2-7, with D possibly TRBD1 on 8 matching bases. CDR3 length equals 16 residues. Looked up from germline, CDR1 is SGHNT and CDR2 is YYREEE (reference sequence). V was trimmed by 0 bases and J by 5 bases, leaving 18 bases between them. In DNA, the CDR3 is TGTGCCAGCAGCTTGGGGGTCCGGACAGGGAGGGACGAGCAGTACTTC. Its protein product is CASSLGVRTGRDEQYF.